This T cell receptor (beta chain) was sequenced for a study of blood T cell repertoires in COVID-19. Across the study: COVID-19 samples from acute and convalescent phases originated in the United States, Italy and Spain. T cells, B-cell-depleted T cells, or PBMCs provided the cDNA or gDNA that served as material.

Profiling relied on immunoSEQ multiplex PCR, and the TCRdb table lists in-frame clones only, not all of them. The repertoire holds 120,000 to 150,000 clones, with around nine tenths as singletons. V lost 0 bases, J lost 6 bases, and 14 bases lay in between. CDR1 is MDHEN, CDR2 SYDVKM, per germline. The CDR3 sequence is 16 residues long. This TCR derives from a human donor in a cohort sampled during active COVID-19. The material sequenced was peripheral blood. This rearrangement joins TRBV28 to TRBJ1-4; unclear D gene. The CDR3 protein is CASSLWGAGLDEKLFF. CDR3 bases: TGTGCCAGCAGTTTATGGGGTGCGGGGTTGGATGAAAAACTGTTTTTT.